A selection of T cell receptor beta chains follows, all from one sample in a study of shared clonotypes between healthy human individuals. Measured with immunoSEQ multiplex PCR; TCRdb has only the in-frame clones, and not every one. The repertoire holds fewer than 3 million clones, with around 90% as singletons. The sequenced sample was naive CD4+ T cells from PBMCs. All receptors come from a man between 18 and 29 years old in good health. Some clones in this sample may be carry-over from other donors' samples. The CDR3 runs from the conserved cysteine through the conserved F or W.

TRBV7-9	TRBJ2-1	CASRSSRGGNEQFF
TRBV28	TRBJ2-7	CASSFSGTGLHEQYF
TRBV19	TRBJ1-5	CASSIFLSNQPQHF
TRBV5-6	TRBJ1-2	CASTQGANYGYTF
TRBV4-2	TRBJ2-1	CASSQGAALDEQFF
TRBV5-1	TRBJ2-5	CASSLTGTGETQYF
TRBV11-3	TRBJ2-2	CASAPNGLAGASGELFF
TRBV11-2	TRBJ1-1	CASSRLRDTEAFF
TRBV19	TRBJ1-5	CASSPTGGGRQPQHF
TRBV5-1	TRBJ2-4	CASSLEQGLAKNIQYF
TRBV29-1	TRBJ2-7	CSVGSLYEQYF
TRBV19	TRBJ2-3	CASTQTYSTDTQYF
TRBV7-9	TRBJ1-1	CASSFSGVTEAFF
TRBV6-1	TRBJ2-1	CASSEGISYNEQFF
TRBV9	TRBJ2-3	CASRDSSTDTQYF
TRBV6-6	TRBJ1-1	CAGRGTQNTEAFF
TRBV6-1	TRBJ2-2	CASSRALTNTGELFF
TRBV27	TRBJ1-1	CASSLSRGTLTEAFF
TRBV7-2	TRBJ1-2	CASSLTGEAYTF
TRBV15	TRBJ1-2	CATSFSRTDYGYTF
TRBV7-2	TRBJ1-2	CASSPHTRSYTF